This T cell receptor (beta chain) was sequenced in a study of cytomegalovirus exposure and HLA in healthy donors. CDR1 and CDR2 (germline): MNHNY, SVGAGI (reference sequence). The ends lost 5 bases at V and 6 bases at J; junction bases unmatched: 13. This CDR3 has 16 amino acids. Study-level points and caveats: Most sequenced TCRs were rare (though some public TCRs occurred in many donors). Donor immune exposure was known only as CMV serostatus.

In the case of this clone: Antigen: not known.

Primers for the PCR totalled 60 Vbeta and 13 Jbeta. Assay used: immunoSEQ multiplex PCR; TCRdb lists only in-frame clones, some missing. The sample comprises approximately 130,000 clones, around 80% of which are singletons, and around 4.1% rests with the top ten. Sequencing was carried out using PBMCs. This chain joins TRBV6-6 and TRBJ1-1, with 9 positions matching TRBD1. The receptor comes from a woman aged 35 to 49 in good health and CMV-seronegative. CDR3 in amino acids: CASSQAGRDRDPEAFF. The CDR3 nucleotides are TGTGCCAGCAGTCAGGCGGGAAGGGACAGGGACCCTGAAGCTTTCTTT.